Listed here are 11 T cell receptor beta chains from one sample, sequenced in a study of cytomegalovirus exposure and HLA in healthy donors. Clones were read by immunoSEQ multiplex PCR, and TCRdb kept only the in-frame ones, dropping some. This sample carries fewer than 350,000 clones, approximately 90% of them seen once, and the ten largest clones take around 0.9%. The specimen was PBMCs. The receptors here all came from a woman in her late teens or twenties in good health and CMV-seronegative.

The rearrangement links TRBV6-5 to TRBJ1-1; D might be TRBD1 (5 bases). The CDR3 runs to 16 residues. Between the trimmed V and J ends, which lost 0 bases and 3 bases, there was a span of 14 bases. Germline V gives CDR1 MNHEY, CDR2 SVGAGI. CDR3 DNA sequence: TGTGCCAGCAGTTACTCGAGTACCGAAGGGGACACTGAAGCTTTCTTT. It translates to CASSYSSTEGDTEAFF.

The chain joins TRBV25-1 to TRBJ2-1, with D perhaps TRBD2 (5 bases). Germline assignment: CDR1 MGHDK and CDR2 SYGVNS. V lost 2 bases and J 5 bases, leaving 13 bases between the germline ends. The CDR3 consists of 15 residues. The CDR3 DNA is TGTGCCAGCAGTGAAACTAGGCGACTCGACAATGAGCAGTTCTTC. This encodes CASSETRRLDNEQFF.

To note about this clone: No conserved phenylalanine or tryptophan is present at the end of the CDR3, so a read error is the likely explanation. It is unclear where the CDR3 begins or ends on the DNA, so no DNA is shown, and the CDR3 is as TCRdb lists it. The chain couples TRBV11-2 to TRBJ2-7; TRBD1, the table's D call, lacks a check against the DNA. CDR1 and CDR2 from the germline V gene are SGHAT and FQNNGV. Counting both end residues, the CDR3 totals 11 amino acids. CDR3 loop: CASSLGQGANL.

J is TRBJ2-1 and V is TRBV5-1; possible D gene TRBD2, 5 bases. Deletions cut 6 bases from V and 5 bases from J, with 18 bases between. Germline lookup yields CDR1 SGHRS and CDR2 YFSETQ. The CDR3 runs to 15 residues. CDR3 sequence: CASNRWTETNNEQFF. The CDR3 nucleotides are TGCGCCAGCAATAGGTGGACTGAGACTAACAATGAGCAGTTCTTC.

V is TRBV4-1 and J is TRBJ2-7; TRBD1 is a possible D gene (5 bases). The V end was cut by 0 bases, the J end by 1 base, with 10 bases between. The germline V gene encodes CDR1 MGHRA and CDR2 YSYEKL. This CDR3 is built from 15 residues. CDR3 coding DNA: TGCGCCAGCAGCCAAGACGTCGACAGTTCCTACGAGCAGTACTTC. It specifies CASSQDVDSSYEQYF.

The CDR3: CASSYYRGFGYTF. In DNA form, the CDR3 reads TGTGCCAGCAGTTACTACAGGGGGTTTGGCTACACCTTC. This chain connects TRBV6-5 to TRBJ1-2; the match to TRBD1 covers 8 bases. This CDR3 has 13 amino acids. Trimming removed 1 base from V and 7 bases from J; junction bases left unmatched: 2. Germline V lookup: CDR1 MNHEY, CDR2 SVGAGI.

The rearrangement joins TRBV9 to TRBJ2-5; a weak D match, TRBD2 (6 bases). Trimming shortened V by 4 bases and J by 5 bases, and 21 bases separated the two germline ends. Germline CDR1 reads SGDLS; CDR2 reads YYNGEE. The CDR3 is 16 amino acids. The CDR3 DNA follows: TGTGCCAGCAGCCCCCATTGGCGGGATGGAAGGGAGACCCAGTACTTC. Its protein is CASSPHWRDGRETQYF.

CDR3 bases: TGTGCTAGTGGTTTGGGGGTAGGGCGGGACAATCAGCCCCAGCATTTT. This encodes CASGLGVGRDNQPQHF. This chain links TRBV12-5 with TRBJ1-5; D not certain. The CDR3 extends over 16 amino acids. Trimming removed 1 base from V and 3 bases from J, with 13 bases in between. Germline V gene lookup returns CDR1 LGHNT and CDR2 FRNRAP.

The V gene is TRBV5-4, the J gene TRBJ2-1; possibly TRBD2 for D (6 bases). The V gene's germline CDR1 is SGHNT and CDR2 YYREEE (reference sequence). V lost 0 bases, J lost 5 bases, and 9 bases lay in between. The CDR3 is 14 residues long. In DNA, the CDR3 is TGTGCCAGCAGCTTGGTGGGGGGAGACAATGAGCAGTTCTTC. This codes for CASSLVGGDNEQFF.

This clone was counted a single time. The V and J genes are TRBV29-1 and TRBJ2-7, with 13 positions matching TRBD2. This CDR3 has 13 amino acids. CDR1 SQVTM and CDR2 ANQGSEA come from the germline V gene. The J segment lost 5 bases and the V segment lost 6 bases, leaving 4 bases of the junction unmatched. The chain's CDR3 is CSVTSGRPDEQYF. The DNA for the CDR3 is TGCAGCGTGACTAGCGGGAGGCCCGACGAGCAGTACTTC.

This clone was detected once. The chain couples TRBV2 to TRBJ2-5, with 7 bases that match TRBD1. Germline lookup yields CDR1 SNHLY and CDR2 FYNNEI. After removal of 5 bases from V and 1 base from J, the junction contained 4 bases not matched to a gene. The CDR3 runs 14 residues. The CDR3 reads CASSRQGSQETQYF. Here the CDR3 DNA reads TGTGCCAGCAGTCGACAGGGTTCCCAAGAGACCCAGTACTTC.